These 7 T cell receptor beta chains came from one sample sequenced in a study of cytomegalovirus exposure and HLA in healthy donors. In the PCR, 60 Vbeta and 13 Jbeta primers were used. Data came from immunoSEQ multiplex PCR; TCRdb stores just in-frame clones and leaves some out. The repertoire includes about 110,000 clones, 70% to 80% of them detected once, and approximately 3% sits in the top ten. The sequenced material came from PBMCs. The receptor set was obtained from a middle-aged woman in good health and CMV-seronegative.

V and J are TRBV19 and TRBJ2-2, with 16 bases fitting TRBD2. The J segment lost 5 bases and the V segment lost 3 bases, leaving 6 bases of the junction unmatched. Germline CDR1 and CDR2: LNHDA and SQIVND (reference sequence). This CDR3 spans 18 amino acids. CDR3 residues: CASSIGTSGRALTGELFF. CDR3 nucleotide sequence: TGTGCCAGTAGTATCGGGACTAGCGGGAGGGCACTAACCGGGGAGCTGTTTTTT.

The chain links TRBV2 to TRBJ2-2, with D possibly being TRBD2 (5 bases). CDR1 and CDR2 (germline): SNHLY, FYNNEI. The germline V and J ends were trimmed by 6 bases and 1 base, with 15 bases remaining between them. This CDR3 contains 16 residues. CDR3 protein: CASRPIASLNTGELFF. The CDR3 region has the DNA TGTGCCAGCAGACCTATAGCGTCGCTGAACACCGGGGAGCTGTTTTTT.

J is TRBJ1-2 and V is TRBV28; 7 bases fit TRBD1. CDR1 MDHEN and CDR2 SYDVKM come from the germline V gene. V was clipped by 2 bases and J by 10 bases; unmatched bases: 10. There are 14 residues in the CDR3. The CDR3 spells CASSLSEQGFAYTF. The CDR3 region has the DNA TGTGCCAGCAGTTTAAGTGAACAGGGGTTTGCCTACACCTTC.

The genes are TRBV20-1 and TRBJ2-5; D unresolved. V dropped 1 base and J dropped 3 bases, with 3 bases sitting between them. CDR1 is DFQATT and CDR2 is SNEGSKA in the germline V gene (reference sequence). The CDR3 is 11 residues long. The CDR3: CSARAEETQYF. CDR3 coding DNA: TGCAGTGCTAGAGCGGAAGAGACCCAGTACTTC.

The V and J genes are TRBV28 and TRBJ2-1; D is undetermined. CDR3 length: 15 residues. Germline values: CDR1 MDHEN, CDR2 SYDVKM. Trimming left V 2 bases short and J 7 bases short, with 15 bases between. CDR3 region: CASSLLDDLANEQFF. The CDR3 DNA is TGTGCCAGCAGTTTACTTGACGACTTGGCGAATGAGCAGTTCTTC.

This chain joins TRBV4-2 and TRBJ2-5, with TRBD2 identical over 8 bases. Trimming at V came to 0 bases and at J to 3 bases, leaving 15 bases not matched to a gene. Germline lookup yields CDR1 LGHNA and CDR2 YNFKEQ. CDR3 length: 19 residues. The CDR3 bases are TGTGCCAGCAGCCAAGATCTCTGGAGTGGTAGCGGGATGGAAGAGACCCAGTACTTC. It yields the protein CASSQDLWSGSGMEETQYF.

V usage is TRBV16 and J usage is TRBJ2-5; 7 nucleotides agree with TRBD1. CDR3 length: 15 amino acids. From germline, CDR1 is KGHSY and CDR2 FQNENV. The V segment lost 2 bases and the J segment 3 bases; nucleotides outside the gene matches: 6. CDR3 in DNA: TGTGCCAGCAGCCAAATGAACACAGGGGAAGAGACCCAGTACTTC. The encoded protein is CASSQMNTGEETQYF.